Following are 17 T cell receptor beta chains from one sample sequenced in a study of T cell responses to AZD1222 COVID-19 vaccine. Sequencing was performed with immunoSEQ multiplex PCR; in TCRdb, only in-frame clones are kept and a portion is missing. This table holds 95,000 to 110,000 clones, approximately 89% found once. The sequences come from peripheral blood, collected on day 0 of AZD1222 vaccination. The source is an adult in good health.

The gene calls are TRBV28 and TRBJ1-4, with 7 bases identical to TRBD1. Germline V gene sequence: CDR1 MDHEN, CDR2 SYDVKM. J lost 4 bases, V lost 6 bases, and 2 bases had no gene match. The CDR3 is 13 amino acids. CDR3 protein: CASRRQGNEKLFF. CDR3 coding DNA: TGTGCCAGCAGGAGACAGGGTAATGAAAAACTGTTTTTT.

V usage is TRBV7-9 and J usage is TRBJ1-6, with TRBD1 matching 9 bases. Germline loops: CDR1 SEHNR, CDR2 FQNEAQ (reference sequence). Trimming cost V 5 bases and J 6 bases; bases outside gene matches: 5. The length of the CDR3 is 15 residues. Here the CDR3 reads CASSVQGARNSPLHF. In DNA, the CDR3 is TGTGCCAGCAGCGTACAGGGGGCGCGTAATTCACCCCTCCACTTT.

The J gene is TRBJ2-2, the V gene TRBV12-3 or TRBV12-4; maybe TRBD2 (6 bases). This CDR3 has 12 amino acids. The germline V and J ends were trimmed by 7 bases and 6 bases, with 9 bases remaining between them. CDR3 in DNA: TGTGCCAGCAATGCGGGGTCCGGGGAGCTGTTTTTT. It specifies CASNAGSGELFF.

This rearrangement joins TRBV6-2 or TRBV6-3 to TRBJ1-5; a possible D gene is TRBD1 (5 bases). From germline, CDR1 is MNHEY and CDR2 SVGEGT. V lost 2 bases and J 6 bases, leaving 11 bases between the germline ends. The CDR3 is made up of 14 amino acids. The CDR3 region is CASSYEAGSQPQHF. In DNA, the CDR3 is TGTGCCAGCAGTTACGAGGCAGGGAGTCAGCCCCAGCATTTT.

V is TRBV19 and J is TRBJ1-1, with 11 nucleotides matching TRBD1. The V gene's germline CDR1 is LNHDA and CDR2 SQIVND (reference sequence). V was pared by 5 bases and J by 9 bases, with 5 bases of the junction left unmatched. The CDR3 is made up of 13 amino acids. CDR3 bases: TGTGCCAGTAGTCGGGACAGGGGGGAGAAAGCTTTCTTT. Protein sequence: CASSRDRGEKAFF.

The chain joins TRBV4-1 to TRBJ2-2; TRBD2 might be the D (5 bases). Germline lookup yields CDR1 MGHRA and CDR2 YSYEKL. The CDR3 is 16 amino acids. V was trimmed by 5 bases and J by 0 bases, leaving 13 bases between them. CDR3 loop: CASSVTRAANTGELFF. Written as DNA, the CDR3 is TGCGCCAGCAGCGTCACTAGGGCCGCGAACACCGGGGAGCTGTTTTTT.

This CDR3 reads CASRRGQYTGELFF. CDR3 sequence (DNA): TGTGCCAGCAGACGAGGACAGTACACCGGGGAGCTGTTTTTT. The rearrangement uses TRBV2 and TRBJ2-2; tentatively, D is TRBD1 (6 bases). The CDR3 extends over 14 amino acids. Germline CDR1 reads SNHLY; CDR2 reads FYNNEI. Deletions cut 6 bases from V and 3 bases from J, with 11 bases between.

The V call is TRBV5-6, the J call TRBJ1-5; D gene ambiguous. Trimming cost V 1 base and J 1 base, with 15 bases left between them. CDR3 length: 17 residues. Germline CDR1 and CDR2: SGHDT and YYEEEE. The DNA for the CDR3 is TGTGCCAGCAGCTTGAGGTCCTCCGGAAGGAGCAATCAGCCCCAGCATTTT. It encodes CASSLRSSGRSNQPQHF.

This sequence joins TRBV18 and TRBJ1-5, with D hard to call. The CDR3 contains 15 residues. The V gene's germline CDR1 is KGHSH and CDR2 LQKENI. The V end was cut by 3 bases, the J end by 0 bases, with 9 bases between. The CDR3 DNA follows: TGTGCCAGCTCACCCAGCCGGGCTAGCAATCAGCCCCAGCATTTT. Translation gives CASSPSRASNQPQHF. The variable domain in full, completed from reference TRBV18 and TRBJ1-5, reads NAGVMQNPRHLVRRRGQEARLRCSPMKGHSHVYWYRQLPEEGLKFMVYLQKENIIDESGMPKERFSAEFPKEGPSILRIQQVVRGDSAAYFCASSPSRASNQPQHFGDGTRLSIL.

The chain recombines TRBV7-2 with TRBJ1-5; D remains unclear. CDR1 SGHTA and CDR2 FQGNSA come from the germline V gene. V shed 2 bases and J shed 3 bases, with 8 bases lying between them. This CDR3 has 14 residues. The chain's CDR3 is CASSLSPANQPQHF. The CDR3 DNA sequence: TGTGCCAGCAGCTTAAGCCCCGCCAATCAGCCCCAGCATTTT. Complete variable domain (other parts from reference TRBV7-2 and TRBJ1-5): GAGVSQSPSNKVTEKGKDVELRCDPISGHTALYWYRQSLGQGLEFLIYFQGNSAPDKSGLPSDRFSAERTGGSVSTLTIQRTQQEDSAVYLCASSLSPANQPQHFGDGTRLSIL.

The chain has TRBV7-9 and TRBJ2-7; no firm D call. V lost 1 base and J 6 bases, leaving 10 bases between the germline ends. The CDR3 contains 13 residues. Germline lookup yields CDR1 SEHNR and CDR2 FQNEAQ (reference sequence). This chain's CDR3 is CASSLVIGIEQYF. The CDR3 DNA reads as TGTGCCAGCAGCTTAGTTATAGGGATCGAGCAGTACTTC.

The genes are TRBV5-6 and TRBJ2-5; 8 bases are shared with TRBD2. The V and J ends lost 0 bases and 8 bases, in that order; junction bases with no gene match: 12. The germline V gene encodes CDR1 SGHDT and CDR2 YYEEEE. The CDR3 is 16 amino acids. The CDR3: CASSLDSGGAQVTQYF. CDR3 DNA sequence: TGTGCCAGCAGCTTGGACAGCGGGGGCGCGCAAGTAACCCAGTACTTC.

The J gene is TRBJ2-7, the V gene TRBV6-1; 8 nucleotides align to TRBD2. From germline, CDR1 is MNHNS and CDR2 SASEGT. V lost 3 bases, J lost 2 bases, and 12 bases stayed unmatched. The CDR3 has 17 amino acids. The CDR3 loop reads CASSDMPGTSFAYEQYF. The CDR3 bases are TGTGCCAGCAGTGACATGCCCGGGACTAGTTTCGCCTACGAGCAGTACTTC.

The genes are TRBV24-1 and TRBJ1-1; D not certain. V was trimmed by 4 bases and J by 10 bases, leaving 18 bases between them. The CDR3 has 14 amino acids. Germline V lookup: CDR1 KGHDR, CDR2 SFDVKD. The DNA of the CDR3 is TGTGCCACCAGTGACCCTAGGGCGGGGTTAGGAGCTTTCTTT. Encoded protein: CATSDPRAGLGAFF.

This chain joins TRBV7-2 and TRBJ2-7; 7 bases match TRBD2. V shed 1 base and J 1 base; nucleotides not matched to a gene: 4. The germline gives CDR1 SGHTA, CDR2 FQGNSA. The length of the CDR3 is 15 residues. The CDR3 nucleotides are TGTGCCAGCAGCTTAGAGGCTAGCGGATCCTACGAGCAGTACTTC. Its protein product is CASSLEASGSYEQYF.

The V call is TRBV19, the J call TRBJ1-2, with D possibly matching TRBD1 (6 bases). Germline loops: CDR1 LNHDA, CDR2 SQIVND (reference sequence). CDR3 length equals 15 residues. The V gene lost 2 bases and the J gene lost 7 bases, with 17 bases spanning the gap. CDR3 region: CASSIISGGRRGYTF. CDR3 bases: TGTGCCAGTAGTATAATCTCGGGGGGGCGGCGTGGCTACACCTTC.

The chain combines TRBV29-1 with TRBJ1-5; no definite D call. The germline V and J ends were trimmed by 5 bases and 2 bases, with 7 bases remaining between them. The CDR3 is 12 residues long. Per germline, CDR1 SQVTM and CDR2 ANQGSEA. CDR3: CSVQDGNQPQHF. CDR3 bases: TGCAGCGTTCAGGACGGCAATCAGCCCCAGCATTTT.